A single sample gave rise to the 17 T cell receptor beta chains below, sequenced in a study of T cell responses to AZD1222 COVID-19 vaccine. The repertoire was sequenced with immunoSEQ multiplex PCR; TCRdb's copy has only in-frame clones and lacks some. The data hold tens of thousands of clones, with over 75% observed a single time. This specimen consisted of peripheral blood, obtained 28 days after the second AZD1222 dose. The receptor source for this set is an adult who received the AZD1222 COVID-19 vaccine.

The chain couples TRBV29-1 to TRBJ1-2; 7 nucleotides match TRBD1. The V and J ends lost 2 bases and 14 bases, in that order; junction bases with no gene match: 17. Per germline, CDR1 SQVTM and CDR2 ANQGSEA. The CDR3 extends over 14 amino acids. CDR3 loop: CSVERDSISYGGTF. CDR3 in DNA: TGCAGCGTTGAAAGGGACAGTATCTCCTATGGTGGGACCTTC.

The chain employs TRBV18 and TRBJ1-6, with 7 bases identical to TRBD1. CDR3 length equals 18 residues. Germline CDR1 and CDR2: KGHSH and LQKENI. V dropped 3 bases and J dropped 2; count of bases not matched to a gene: 10. The CDR3 loop is CASSPFLTGETYNSPLHF. The CDR3 DNA reads as TGTGCCAGCTCACCCTTCCTCACAGGGGAGACCTATAATTCACCCCTCCACTTT.

This clone has only one observation. This chain connects TRBV18 to TRBJ2-3; TRBD2 matches at 10 bases. V was pared by 3 bases and J by 3 bases, with 6 bases of the junction left unmatched. Germline values: CDR1 KGHSH, CDR2 LQKENI. The CDR3 contains 16 residues. The CDR3 region is CASSPLAGAHTDTQYF. The DNA of the CDR3 is TGTGCCAGCTCACCCCTAGCGGGAGCTCATACAGATACGCAGTATTTT.

The V gene is TRBV10-3, the J gene TRBJ2-1, with 14 bases matching TRBD2. Looked up from germline, CDR1 is ENHRY and CDR2 is SYGVKD. CDR3 length: 14 residues. V lost 6 bases to trimming and J lost 6 bases; unmatched junction nucleotides: 1. CDR3 DNA: TGTGCCATCAGAGGACTAGCGGGGGGCAATGAGCAGTTCTTC. It is translated as CAIRGLAGGNEQFF.

This chain links TRBV6-5 with TRBJ1-5, with 10 bases aligning to TRBD1. CDR3 size: 15 residues. Germline CDR1 reads MNHEY; CDR2 reads SVGAGI. With 2 bases clipped from V and 6 bases from J, the junction kept 4 bases outside the gene matches. CDR3 in amino acids: CASSYRQGASQPQHF. The CDR3 DNA is TGTGCCAGCAGTTACCGACAGGGGGCGAGTCAGCCCCAGCATTTT.

This chain links TRBV3-1 (or the pseudogene TRBV3-2) with TRBJ1-1, with 9 bases fitting TRBD1. After removal of 4 bases from V and 0 bases from J, the junction contained 0 bases not matched to a gene. Germline assignment: CDR1 LGHDT and CDR2 YNNKEL (reference sequence). This CDR3 contains 14 residues. The CDR3, as DNA: TGTGCCAGCAGCCGGACAGGGGTGAACACTGAAGCTTTCTTT. It codes for CASSRTGVNTEAFF.

The V gene is TRBV5-4, the J gene TRBJ1-1; the match to TRBD1 covers 7 bases. Germline CDR1 SGHNT, CDR2 YYREEE (reference sequence). The CDR3 contains 14 residues. V was clipped by 2 bases and J by 1 base; unmatched bases: 2. In DNA form, the CDR3 reads TGTGCCAGCAGCTTTTCAGGGGGGAACACTGAAGCTTTCTTT. It encodes CASSFSGGNTEAFF.

The chain combines TRBV18 with TRBJ1-3, with a weak D call TRBD1 (5 bases). Germline assignment: CDR1 KGHSH and CDR2 LQKENI. With 8 bases removed from V and 2 bases from J, the gap between germline ends came to 10 bases. This CDR3 has 13 amino acids. The CDR3 protein is CASTQGTGNTIYF. The CDR3 nucleotides read TGTGCCAGCACCCAGGGTACTGGAAACACCATATATTTT.

The rearrangement joins TRBV5-1 to TRBJ2-3; D is unresolved. Germline V gene sequence: CDR1 SGHRS, CDR2 YFSETQ. Between the trimmed V and J ends, which lost 4 bases and 3 bases, there was a span of 15 bases. The CDR3 sequence is 15 residues long. The CDR3 DNA follows: TGCGCCAGCAGCCCGTGGGAAGCCCGAACAGATACGCAGTATTTT. As protein: CASSPWEARTDTQYF.

The rearrangement links TRBV5-1 to TRBJ1-5; possible D gene TRBD1, 6 bases. This CDR3 region has 15 residues. Trimming took 4 bases from V and 4 from J, leaving 15 bases between them. In germline, CDR1 is SGHRS, CDR2 YFSETQ. Written as DNA, the CDR3 is TGCGCCAGCAGCCCGCAGGGGAGACATAATCAGCCCCAGCATTTT. This encodes CASSPQGRHNQPQHF.

The V gene is TRBV24-1, the J gene TRBJ1-1; possible D gene TRBD1, 5 bases. V shed 5 bases and J shed 6 bases, with 15 bases lying between them. CDR1 is KGHDR, CDR2 SFDVKD, per germline. This CDR3 region has 14 residues. The CDR3 DNA reads as TGTGCCACCAGTGCGGAGCGGGACGACTCTGAAGCTTTCTTT. Protein product: CATSAERDDSEAFF.

This clone was detected once. The chain employs TRBV10-3 and TRBJ2-1; D not certain. The CDR3 runs 12 residues. From germline, CDR1 is ENHRY and CDR2 SYGVKD. V lost 0 bases and J 7 bases, leaving 4 bases between the germline ends. CDR3 amino acids: CAISESRNEQFF. The CDR3 bases are TGTGCCATCAGTGAGTCAAGAAATGAGCAGTTCTTC.

The gene calls are TRBV5-5 and TRBJ1-3, with no clear D. V lost 4 bases to trimming and J lost 0 bases, with 14 bases between them. From germline, CDR1 is SGHKS and CDR2 YYEKEE (reference sequence). The CDR3 is made up of 16 amino acids. The CDR3 loop reads CASSPRVGNSGNTIYF. Here the CDR3 DNA reads TGTGCCAGCAGCCCTCGAGTCGGAAACTCTGGAAACACCATATATTTT.

This clone was observed a single time. The gene calls are TRBV11-3 and TRBJ2-3, with 7 positions matching TRBD2. CDR1 is SGHNT, CDR2 YENEEA, per germline. Trimming removed 1 base from V and 2 bases from J; junction bases left unmatched: 3. The CDR3 extends over 15 amino acids. The CDR3 here is CASSLGAGSTDTQYF. CDR3 nucleotide sequence: TGTGCCAGCAGCTTAGGAGCGGGGTCCACAGATACGCAGTATTTT.

The V gene is TRBV4-2, the J gene TRBJ2-7; D may be TRBD2 (6 bases). Germline V gene data show CDR1 as LGHNA and CDR2 as YNFKEQ. V was shortened by 3 bases and J by 3 bases, with 18 bases between the two germline ends. This CDR3 comprises 16 residues. CDR3 sequence (DNA): TGTGCCAGCAGCCAGGGGAAGGGTCGGGGGAGCTACGAGCAGTACTTC. As protein: CASSQGKGRGSYEQYF.

This clone has a handful of counts. The chain recombines TRBV27 with TRBJ2-6; 9 nucleotides match TRBD1. The ends lost 5 bases at V and 0 bases at J; junction bases unmatched: 5. CDR3 size: 17 residues. Germline CDR1 MNHEY, CDR2 SMNVEV (reference sequence). The CDR3 region has the DNA TGTGCCAGCAGTGCAGGACAGGGGTTCTCTGGGGCCAACGTCCTGACTTTC. This sequence encodes CASSAGQGFSGANVLTF. The variable domain in full, completed from reference TRBV27 and TRBJ2-6, reads EAQVTQNPRYLITVTGKKLTVTCSQNMNHEYMSWYRQDPGLGLRQIYYSMNVEVTDKGDVPEGYKVSRKEKRNFPLILESPSPNQTSLYFCASSAGQGFSGANVLTFGAGSRLTVL.

This clone was detected once. J is TRBJ2-7 and V is TRBV28, with TRBD2 matching 7 bases. The CDR3 covers 14 residues. CDR1 is MDHEN, CDR2 SYDVKM, per germline. Germline trimming cut 3 bases from V and 2 bases from J; bases unmatched to any gene: 4. The CDR3, as DNA: TGTGCCAGCAGTTTGGTGGGAGGGCCCTACGAGCAGTACTTC. Translation gives CASSLVGGPYEQYF. Using reference TRBV28 and TRBJ2-7 for the parts outside the CDR3, the full variable domain is DVKVTQSSRYLVKRTGEKVFLECVQDMDHENMFWYRQDPGLGLRLIYFSYDVKMKEKGDIPEGYSVSREKKERFSLILESASTNQTSMYLCASSLVGGPYEQYFGPGTRLTVT.